The T cell receptor (beta chain) under discussion was sequenced for a study of blood T cell repertoires in COVID-19. CDR3 size: 15 residues. Germline V lookup: CDR1 KGHDR, CDR2 SFDVKD. Trimming at V came to 8 bases and at J to 4 bases, leaving 12 bases not matched to a gene. In the source study's methods: Counts of nucleated cells, estimated from reference gene primer amplification, were obtained. Assay: immunoSEQ multiplex PCR; the TCRdb copy retains only in-frame clones and omits some. V and J calls and clone size come straight from that table; D and trimming were deduced from the DNA. The profile covers about 220,000 clones, with about 85% appearing a single time and less than 0.75% taken by the ten largest.

This clonotype originated in a man aged 40-49 years with acute or convalescent COVID-19. The chain couples TRBV24-1 to TRBJ1-1; 7 bases match TRBD1. Specimen: peripheral blood. CDR3 region: CATKTGKGAVTEAFF. In DNA form, the CDR3 reads TGTGCCACCAAAACGGGTAAGGGGGCCGTCACTGAAGCTTTCTTT.